These T cell receptor beta chains were read from a single sample in a study of cytomegalovirus exposure and HLA in healthy donors. Only in-frame clones appear in the TCRdb table, and some are missing; sequencing was by immunoSEQ multiplex PCR. The sample holds 60,000 to 70,000 clones, around three quarters seen once. Sample: PBMCs. These receptor sequences come from a man between 60 and 70 years old in good health and CMV-seropositive. Each CDR3 is given with its conserved first and last residue. Fields, in order: V gene, clone size, J gene, D gene, CDR3 DNA, CDR3 protein. A D gene is named only where the DNA matches it firmly. Clone sizes are given selectively: once, few, many, or a class where the clone is expanded.

v_call: TRBV4-2
clone_size: few
j_call: TRBJ1-4
d_call: NA
cdr3_nt: TGTGCCAGCAGCCAAGATCGGAGGGGTAATGAAAAACTGTTTTTT
cdr3_aa: CASSQDRRGNEKLFF

v_call: TRBV5-1
clone_size: NA
j_call: TRBJ2-7
d_call: NA
cdr3_nt: TGCGCCAGCAGCTCCCCCCCTACAGGGTACGAGCAGTACTTC
cdr3_aa: CASSSPPTGYEQYF

v_call: TRBV6-5
clone_size: NA
j_call: TRBJ1-2
d_call: NA
cdr3_nt: TGTGCCAGCAGCCCTATCGTGACGGGTTTTTATGGCTACACCTTC
cdr3_aa: CASSPIVTGFYGYTF

v_call: TRBV19
clone_size: NA
j_call: TRBJ2-5
d_call: TRBD1
cdr3_nt: TGTGCCAGTAAAAAACAGGGGAATCAAGAGACCCAGTACTTC
cdr3_aa: CASKKQGNQETQYF

v_call: TRBV7-9
clone_size: few
j_call: TRBJ1-5
d_call: TRBD1
cdr3_nt: TGTGCCAGCAGCCCGGGGACAGGGATGCGCAATCAGCCCCAGCATTTT
cdr3_aa: CASSPGTGMRNQPQHF

v_call: TRBV5-4
clone_size: medium-sized
j_call: TRBJ1-1
d_call: TRBD1
cdr3_nt: TGTGCCAGCAGCTCTACAGGGGGATGGGACACTGAAGCTTTCTTT
cdr3_aa: CASSSTGGWDTEAFF

v_call: TRBV11-2
clone_size: NA
j_call: TRBJ2-7
d_call: TRBD1
cdr3_nt: TGTGCCAGCAGCGCCTCGACAGGGTCCTACGAGCAGTACTTC
cdr3_aa: CASSASTGSYEQYF

v_call: TRBV11-2
clone_size: NA
j_call: TRBJ1-1
d_call: TRBD1
cdr3_nt: TGTGCCAGCAGCCAGTTCGGGACAGGGTGGGCCGTGGAAGCTTTCTTT
cdr3_aa: CASSQFGTGWAVEAFF

v_call: TRBV19
clone_size: NA
j_call: TRBJ2-1
d_call: TRBD2
cdr3_nt: TGTGCCAGTAGTATAGAACTAGCGGGAGAGCAGTTCTTC
cdr3_aa: CASSIELAGEQFF

v_call: TRBV6-1
clone_size: NA
j_call: TRBJ1-1
d_call: NA
cdr3_nt: TGTGCCAGCAGTATAGGACAGAGAACTGAAGCTTTCTTT
cdr3_aa: CASSIGQRTEAFF

v_call: TRBV6-1
clone_size: NA
j_call: TRBJ1-1
d_call: NA
cdr3_nt: TGTGCCAGCAGTGAATGGGCAGGTCTGCGCGCTGAAGCTTTCTTT
cdr3_aa: CASSEWAGLRAEAFF

v_call: TRBV6-5
clone_size: NA
j_call: TRBJ1-1
d_call: NA
cdr3_nt: TGTGCCAGCAGTTACTTTATGTCAGGGTCGGGCACTGAAGCTTTCTTT
cdr3_aa: CASSYFMSGSGTEAFF

v_call: TRBV6-6
clone_size: NA
j_call: TRBJ2-5
d_call: NA
cdr3_nt: TGTGCCAGCAGTTCAGGGAAAGAGACCCAGTACTTC
cdr3_aa: CASSSGKETQYF

v_call: TRBV7-2
clone_size: once
j_call: TRBJ2-7
d_call: TRBD2
cdr3_nt: TGTGCCAGCAGCTCTAGCGGGGGGGGCGAGCAGTACTTC
cdr3_aa: CASSSSGGGEQYF

v_call: TRBV11-1
clone_size: NA
j_call: TRBJ2-3
d_call: TRBD1
cdr3_nt: TGTGCCAGCAGCCCCCCTCCGGGACAGGGAGAAGATACGCAGTATTTT
cdr3_aa: CASSPPPGQGEDTQYF

v_call: TRBV28
clone_size: few
j_call: TRBJ2-7
d_call: NA
cdr3_nt: TGTGCCAGCAGTTTTTATGATCCCGGCTACGAGCAGTACTTC
cdr3_aa: CASSFYDPGYEQYF

v_call: TRBV11-3
clone_size: NA
j_call: TRBJ2-5
d_call: TRBD2
cdr3_nt: TGTGCCAGCAGCCCAGGAGGGACTAGCGGGGGGGCCTCGGAGACCCAGTACTTC
cdr3_aa: CASSPGGTSGGASETQYF

v_call: TRBV6-5
clone_size: few
j_call: TRBJ1-4
d_call: NA
cdr3_nt: TGTGCCAGCAGTTACCTAGCGAGCCGTGAAAAACTGTTTTTT
cdr3_aa: CASSYLASREKLFF

v_call: TRBV7-8
clone_size: once
j_call: TRBJ2-1
d_call: TRBD2
cdr3_nt: TGTGCCAGCAGCTCCCCTCTCCAGGCGGGAGTCCCAAAAGAGCAGTTCTTC
cdr3_aa: CASSSPLQAGVPKEQFF

v_call: TRBV5-6
clone_size: NA
j_call: TRBJ1-4
d_call: NA
cdr3_nt: TGTGCCAGCAGCTTAAATGGGGGGGCAACTAATGAAAAACTGTTTTTT
cdr3_aa: CASSLNGGATNEKLFF

v_call: TRBV29-1
clone_size: few
j_call: TRBJ1-1
d_call: TRBD1
cdr3_nt: TGCAGCGTTGAATTCGGGACAGGGAATACTGAAGCTTTCTTT
cdr3_aa: CSVEFGTGNTEAFF

v_call: TRBV5-1
clone_size: NA
j_call: TRBJ1-1
d_call: NA
cdr3_nt: TGCGCCAGCAGCTTGGTGATTGTCGACGTACAGATGAACACTGAAGCTTTCTTT
cdr3_aa: CASSLVIVDVQMNTEAFF

v_call: TRBV6-5
clone_size: NA
j_call: TRBJ1-2
d_call: NA
cdr3_nt: TGTGCCAGCAGTAAACAGGGCTCGGCTGGCTACACCTTC
cdr3_aa: CASSKQGSAGYTF

v_call: TRBV5-6
clone_size: NA
j_call: TRBJ2-5
d_call: TRBD2
cdr3_nt: TGTGCCAGCAGCATTCTAGCGGGGGTCCAAGAGACCCAGTACTTC
cdr3_aa: CASSILAGVQETQYF

v_call: TRBV5-4
clone_size: NA
j_call: TRBJ2-2
d_call: NA
cdr3_nt: TGTGCCAGCAGCTTTAGCGTCTCGAACACCGGGGAGCTGTTTTTT
cdr3_aa: CASSFSVSNTGELFF

v_call: TRBV10-3
clone_size: NA
j_call: TRBJ1-1
d_call: NA
cdr3_nt: TGTGCCATCAGTGAAATAGAGAACACTGAAGCTTTCTTT
cdr3_aa: CAISEIENTEAFF

v_call: TRBV11-2
clone_size: NA
j_call: TRBJ2-1
d_call: TRBD2
cdr3_nt: TGTGCCAGCTCCCGATGGACTAGCGGAAACAATGAGCAGTTCTTC
cdr3_aa: CASSRWTSGNNEQFF

v_call: TRBV18
clone_size: NA
j_call: TRBJ2-7
d_call: NA
cdr3_nt: TGTGCCAGCTCACCATTCTTCGATCAGGATCCATACTTC
cdr3_aa: CASSPFFDQDPYF

v_call: TRBV5-4
clone_size: NA
j_call: TRBJ2-1
d_call: TRBD2
cdr3_nt: TGTGCCAGCAGCCCCCCCGGGACTAGCGGGGTTTATGAGCAGTTCTTC
cdr3_aa: CASSPPGTSGVYEQFF

v_call: TRBV10-2
clone_size: NA
j_call: TRBJ1-5
d_call: NA
cdr3_nt: TGCGCCAGCAGTGAGTCGAGCGGGCGCCTGGGTCAGCCCCAGCATTTT
cdr3_aa: CASSESSGRLGQPQHF

v_call: TRBV5-8
clone_size: NA
j_call: TRBJ1-5
d_call: NA
cdr3_nt: TGTGCCAGCAGCTCTTTACAGCTTTATAGCAATCAGCCCCAGCATTTT
cdr3_aa: CASSSLQLYSNQPQHF

v_call: TRBV5-4
clone_size: few
j_call: TRBJ1-1
d_call: TRBD1
cdr3_nt: TGTGCCAGCAGCTTTGGGGACAGGGTAGGTACTGAAGCTTTCTTT
cdr3_aa: CASSFGDRVGTEAFF

v_call: TRBV11-3
clone_size: NA
j_call: TRBJ2-7
d_call: NA
cdr3_nt: TGTGCCAGCAGCTTAGTAACAGGTTCTGCCTACGAGCAGTACTTC
cdr3_aa: CASSLVTGSAYEQYF

v_call: TRBV25-1
clone_size: NA
j_call: TRBJ1-6
d_call: NA
cdr3_nt: TGTGCCAGCAGCCCAGGTTATAATTCACCCCTCCACTTT
cdr3_aa: CASSPGYNSPLHF

v_call: TRBV29-1
clone_size: once
j_call: TRBJ2-7
d_call: NA
cdr3_nt: TGCAGCGTTAGGGGGTGGGATAGCTCCTACGAGCAGTACTTC
cdr3_aa: CSVRGWDSSYEQYF

v_call: TRBV27
clone_size: NA
j_call: TRBJ1-1
d_call: NA
cdr3_nt: TGTGCCAGCAGTCCAGTACTCGGGGTTCTGAACACTGAAGCTTTCTTT
cdr3_aa: CASSPVLGVLNTEAFF

v_call: TRBV6-5
clone_size: NA
j_call: TRBJ1-5
d_call: NA
cdr3_nt: TGTGCCAGCAGCTTCGACAGAGACAATCAGCCCCAGCATTTT
cdr3_aa: CASSFDRDNQPQHF

v_call: TRBV6-5
clone_size: few
j_call: TRBJ2-5
d_call: NA
cdr3_nt: TGTGCCAGCAGTCCCTTTCTAGCGCAAGAGACCCAGTACTTC
cdr3_aa: CASSPFLAQETQYF

v_call: TRBV19
clone_size: NA
j_call: TRBJ1-1
d_call: NA
cdr3_nt: TGTGCCAGTAGACCAGATCAGGGGAACACTGAAGCTTTCTTT
cdr3_aa: CASRPDQGNTEAFF

v_call: TRBV27
clone_size: NA
j_call: TRBJ2-5
d_call: NA
cdr3_nt: TGTGCCAGCAGTTTATCGGGTGGAGAGCAGTACTTC
cdr3_aa: CASSLSGGEQYF

v_call: TRBV6-1
clone_size: NA
j_call: TRBJ2-7
d_call: TRBD1
cdr3_nt: TGTGCCAGTCACCGGGACAGGGGGCCCTACGAGCAGTACTTC
cdr3_aa: CASHRDRGPYEQYF